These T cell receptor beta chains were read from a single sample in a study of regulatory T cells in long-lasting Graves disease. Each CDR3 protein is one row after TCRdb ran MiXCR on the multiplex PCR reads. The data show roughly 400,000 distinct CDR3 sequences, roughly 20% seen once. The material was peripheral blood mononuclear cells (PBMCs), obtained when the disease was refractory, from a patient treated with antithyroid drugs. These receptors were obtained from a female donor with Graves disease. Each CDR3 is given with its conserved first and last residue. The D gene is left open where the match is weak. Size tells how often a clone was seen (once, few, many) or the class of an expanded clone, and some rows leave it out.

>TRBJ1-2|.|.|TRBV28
TGTGCCAGCAGTTTTGTTAGCAACTATGGCTACACCTTC
CASSFVSNYGYTF
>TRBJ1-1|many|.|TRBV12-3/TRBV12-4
TGTGCCAGCAGTTCTACCCCAGGGAGCACTGAAGCTTTCTTT
CASSSTPGSTEAFF
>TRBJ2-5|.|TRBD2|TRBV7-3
TGTGCCAGCAGCCCTAGGGGCGGGAGTAAGCAAGAGACCCAGTACTTC
CASSPRGGSKQETQYF
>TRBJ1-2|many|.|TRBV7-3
TGTGCCAGCAGCTTACTCTCGGGGTACGGCTACACCTTC
CASSLLSGYGYTF
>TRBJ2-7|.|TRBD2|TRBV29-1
TGCAGCGTTGAAGATGGGACTAGCGGGTCCTACGAGCAGTACTTC
CSVEDGTSGSYEQYF
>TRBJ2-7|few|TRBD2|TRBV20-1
TGCAGTGCTAGAGATCTCGCGGGAGAAGGTTACGAGCAGTACTTC
CSARDLAGEGYEQYF
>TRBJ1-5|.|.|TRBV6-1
TGTGCCAGCAGGCCACATTGGCTCAATCAGCCCCAGCATTTT
CASRPHWLNQPQHF
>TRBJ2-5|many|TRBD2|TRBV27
TGTGCCAGCAGTCCACAGACTAGCGTTAGAGAGACCCAGTACTTC
CASSPQTSVRETQYF
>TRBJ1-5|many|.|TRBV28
TGTGCCAGCAACCCTGGGTTACGGAAGCCCCAGCATTTT
CASNPGLRKPQHF
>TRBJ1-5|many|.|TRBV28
TGTGCCAGCAGTTTATTAGGACAGCAATATCAGCCCCAGCATTTT
CASSLLGQQYQPQHF
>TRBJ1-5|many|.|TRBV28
TGTGCCAGCACGAGCTATAGCAATCAGCCCCAGCATTTT
CASTSYSNQPQHF
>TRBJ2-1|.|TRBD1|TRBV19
TGTGCCAGTAGTAGGACAGGGTCCTACAATGAGCAGTTCTTC
CASSRTGSYNEQFF
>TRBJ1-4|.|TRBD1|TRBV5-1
TGCGCCAGCAGCTTGGTCGGACAGGGGGGGGGGCCTAATGAAAAACTGTTTTTT
CASSLVGQGGGPNEKLFF
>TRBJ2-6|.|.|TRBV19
TGTGCCAGTAGTATAGAGGCGCAGGGGGCCAACGTCCTGACTTTC
CASSIEAQGANVLTF
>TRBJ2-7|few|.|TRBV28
TGTGCCAGCAGCCGTCAGGGGAGGAACGAGCAGTACTTC
CASSRQGRNEQYF
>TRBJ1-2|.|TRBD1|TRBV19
TGTGCCAGTAGTATCCCTGCCGGGACAGGGGACTATGGCTACACCTTC
CASSIPAGTGDYGYTF
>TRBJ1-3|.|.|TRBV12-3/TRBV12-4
TGTGCCAGCAGCTCCCTGAACACCATATATTTT
CASSSLNTIYF
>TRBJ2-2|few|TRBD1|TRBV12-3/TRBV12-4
TGTGCCAGCACCATAGGACAGGGATTCGGGGAGCTGTTTTTT
CASTIGQGFGELFF
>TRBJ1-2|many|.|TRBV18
TGTGCCAGCTCACCAGCCCGTGATGGCTACACCTTC
CASSPARDGYTF
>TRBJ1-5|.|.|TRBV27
TGTGCCAGCAGTCCTAAGCAGGGCAGATTGAATCAGCCCCAGCATTTT
CASSPKQGRLNQPQHF
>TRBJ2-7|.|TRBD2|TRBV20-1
TGCAGTGGCCTAGCGGGACCCTACGAGCAGTACTTC
CSGLAGPYEQYF
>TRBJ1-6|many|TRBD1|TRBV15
TGTGCCACCAGCACTCGACAGGGGGCAAATTCACCCCTCCACTTT
CATSTRQGANSPLHF
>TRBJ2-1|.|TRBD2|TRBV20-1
TGCAGTGCTAGAGATGGGGGACTAGCGGGTCATGAGCAGTTCTTC
CSARDGGLAGHEQFF
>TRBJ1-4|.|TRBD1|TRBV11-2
TGTGCCAGCAGCTACCACAGGGGGGAAAATGAAAAACTGTTTTTT
CASSYHRGENEKLFF
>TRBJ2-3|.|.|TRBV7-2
TGTGCCAGCAGGCTTCTCAGGGATACGCAGTATTTT
CASRLLRDTQYF
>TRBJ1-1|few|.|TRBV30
TGTGCCTGGAGTACCCAATTTAACACTGAAGCTTTCTTT
CAWSTQFNTEAFF
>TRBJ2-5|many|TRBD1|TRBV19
TGTGCCAGTAGAGTTACGGACAGGGGGACAGAGACCCAGTACTTC
CASRVTDRGTETQYF
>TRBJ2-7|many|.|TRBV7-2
TGTGCCAGCAGCTTAGACAGGGCCTACGAGCAGTACTTC
CASSLDRAYEQYF
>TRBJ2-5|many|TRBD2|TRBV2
TGTGCCAGCAGTGGACTAGCGGTTAAAGAGACCCAGTACTTC
CASSGLAVKETQYF